Following are 4 T cell receptor beta chains from one sample sequenced in a study of blood T cell repertoires in COVID-19 (dated by TCRdb to about 2020). Library preparation used the immunoSEQ multiplex PCR assay. The table was pulled from immuneACCESS by TCRdb, which kept in-frame rearrangements only. Such tables lose some clones; where checked, under half of the loss comes from unresolved V genes, and the rest has no known cause. This sample lists fewer than 250,000 clones; roughly nine tenths were detected once. The top ten clones comprise roughly 0.7% of the sample. Material for sequencing was peripheral blood. These receptors originate from a man aged 35 to 55 with acute or convalescent COVID-19.

The chain carries TRBV28 and TRBJ2-1; 7 bases fit TRBD1. The germline gives CDR1 MDHEN, CDR2 SYDVKM. Germline trimming cut 4 bases from V and 1 base from J; bases unmatched to any gene: 1. The CDR3 runs to 14 residues. The CDR3 region has the DNA TGTGCCAGCAGTTGGACAGGTTCCTACAATGAGCAGTTCTTC. It codes for CASSWTGSYNEQFF.

V is TRBV4-3 and J is TRBJ1-3, with D maybe TRBD1 (6 bases). The length of the CDR3 is 17 residues. The germline V and J ends were trimmed by 4 bases and 0 bases, with 16 bases remaining between them. Germline CDR1 LGHNA, CDR2 YSLEER. CDR3 nucleotide sequence: TGCGCCAGCAGCCCCCGGGACACCTTCACCTCTGGAAACACCATATATTTT. Translated: CASSPRDTFTSGNTIYF.

The sample holds one count of this clone. The gene calls are TRBV6-5 and TRBJ2-2, with D uncertain. V was trimmed by 2 bases and J by 8 bases, leaving 12 bases between them. CDR3 length: 14 amino acids. Germline V gene lookup returns CDR1 MNHEY and CDR2 SVGAGI. This CDR3 is CASSYVDLRGELFF. In nucleotides, the CDR3 is TGTGCCAGCAGTTACGTAGACCTCAGGGGGGAGCTGTTTTTT.

The rearrangement uses TRBV27 and TRBJ2-4; TRBD1 aligns across 10 bases. Germline CDR1 is MNHEY and CDR2 is SMNVEV (reference sequence). J gave up 9 bases and V 5 bases, and 4 bases lay outside the gene matches. This CDR3 comprises 13 residues. The DNA for the CDR3 is TGTGCCAGCAGTACGGGACAGGGGACCATTCAGTACTTC. Protein sequence: CASSTGQGTIQYF.